A selection of T cell receptor beta chains follows, all from one sample in a study of human CD8 memory T cell subsets. After re-calling the 5' RACE reads, TCRdb lists one entry per CDR3 protein, DNA absent. This repertoire includes around 4,000 distinct CDR3 sequences. Sequences were obtained from CD8+ T cells from PBMCs. The receptors shown here come from a human donor in good health. Both conserved end residues are part of each CDR3. A clone size is listed for some rows: how often the clone was seen (once, few, many), or a class if it is expanded.

clone_size j_call v_call cdr3_aa
NA TRBJ2-7 TRBV4-3 CASSQRQGSEQYF
NA TRBJ2-4 TRBV18 CASSSGALFKNIQYF
NA TRBJ2-1 TRBV10-3 CASRTLPGIYNEQFF
medium-sized TRBJ2-1 TRBV24-1 CATSDSTSGSYSSYNEQFF
NA TRBJ2-1 TRBV27 CASRDRGSGKQFF
NA TRBJ2-7 TRBV5-4 CASSFGQGNEQYF
medium-sized TRBJ2-7 TRBV13 CASSLGRNSYEQYF
NA TRBJ1-2 TRBV28 CASSLGSDGYTF
medium-sized TRBJ2-7 TRBV27 CASSRSPGREQYF
hyperexpanded TRBJ2-7 TRBV19 CASSMDSGGFYEQYF
NA TRBJ2-4 TRBV3-1 CASSQAYGPLAKNIQYF
medium-sized TRBJ2-5 TRBV7-8 CASREVPSGQETQYF
NA TRBJ2-2 TRBV6-5 CASSYGAGQRELFF
NA TRBJ2-1 TRBV6-6 CASISPLAGGIESYNEQFF
medium-sized TRBJ2-1 TRBV11-2 CASSGTTGDYNEQFF
NA TRBJ2-1 TRBV20-1 CSARRWREIYEQFF
medium-sized TRBJ2-5 TRBV4-2 CASSQDMVTQYF
NA TRBJ2-1 TRBV5-4 CASTRPETVQQFF
medium-sized TRBJ1-1 TRBV12-3/TRBV12-4 CASRPMGQEENTEAFF
NA TRBJ2-3 TRBV27 CASRSGTSGTDTQYF
medium-sized TRBJ2-7 TRBV28 CASSFAPDSYEQYF
medium-sized TRBJ2-7 TRBV6-6 CASTPAVEYEQYF
NA TRBJ1-5 TRBV20-1 CSASQIPGQLSNQPQHF
medium-sized TRBJ2-3 TRBV7-3 CASSLSGSTDTQYF
NA TRBJ2-7 TRBV7-9 CASSLVANYEQYF
NA TRBJ2-1 TRBV5-4 CASSRGWLTMGDEQFF
NA TRBJ1-6 TRBV7-9 CASRNTGNSPLHF
medium-sized TRBJ1-4 TRBV4-3 CASSQDWRGATNEKLFF
medium-sized TRBJ2-6 TRBV5-1 CASSLMATGANVLTF
NA TRBJ2-1 TRBV4-3 CASSQDRLADRYNEQFF
NA TRBJ2-1 TRBV11-2 CASSLGTGPYNEQFF
NA TRBJ2-1 TRBV7-9 CASSREDSYNEQFF
medium-sized TRBJ2-7 TRBV23-1 CASSQSPGDSPSYEQYF
NA TRBJ1-2 TRBV7-2 CASSSLGSYGYTF
large TRBJ2-2 TRBV7-2 CASSFGGPTGELFF
NA TRBJ2-7 TRBV5-1 CASSPSTPHYEQYF
medium-sized TRBJ2-1 TRBV7-3 CASSFGTSGYNEQFF
medium-sized TRBJ2-1 TRBV9 CASSVDEGPGEQFF
NA TRBJ2-7 TRBV28 CASRQPLSYEQYF